A selection of T cell receptor beta chains follows, all from one sample in a study of shared clonotypes between healthy human individuals. Libraries were prepared by immunoSEQ multiplex PCR; TCRdb keeps only in-frame clonotypes and omits some of them. The data show more than 1,200,000 clones, about 98.5% seen once. Sample: naive CD4+ T cells sorted from blood. The receptors stem from a man in his thirties or forties in good health. The conserved cysteine and the conserved F or W are not part of the CDR3 here.

V gene,CDR3 protein
TRBV28,ASSYRGGPPYEQY
TRBV2,ASSGGTYNTEAF
TRBV19,ASTNVVSGRETQY
TRBV27,ASSLSTGELF
TRBV9,ASSVDQGAFQETQY
TRBV7-9,ASSSYPGTSFADTQY
TRBV6-9,ASSYSGESSGYT
TRBV7-2,ASSLYRGYNEQF
TRBV5-4,ASSGRGQEETQY
TRBV9,ASSVAPQGNQPQH
TRBV9,ASSVAISPYEQY
TRBV28,ASSFRVRDSNQPQH
TRBV18,ASSYKGSSYNEQF
TRBV5-4,ASSYAGTSPEQY
TRBV5-4,ASSKDGRVANEKLF
TRBV5-1,ASSLTSGSSEQF
TRBV7-9,ASSLVDSRNEQF
TRBV7-2,ASSIAGTGGYEQY
TRBV10-3,AISEGWGETQY
TRBV9,ASSVDPLAGAIDTQY
TRBV5-1,ASSLVATTDTQY
TRBV19,ASSMRETRRGQY
TRBV7-3,ASSASGRDTQY
TRBV27,ASSWGLSGADTQY
TRBV19,ASSIDGASPDTQY
TRBV7-8,ASSLERLAAYNEQF
TRBV7-2,ASSLALSSGNRAQY
TRBV19,ASSTGTGFSQETQY
TRBV10-3,AISRVNGHNEQF
TRBV25-1,ASSPPGGRGYNEQF
TRBV7-9,ASSPRGALIGAGELF
TRBV5-4,ASSLFPYEQY
TRBV4-3,ASSQDRPLAGVQY
TRBV11-2,ASSLVGGVTVRELF
TRBV2,ASRHPGQKDYEQY
TRBV28,ASSEASWGQGTYEQY
TRBV5-4,ASSTRGRGEQF
TRBV19,AMWGWRNGDYGYT
TRBV7-2,ASSLDSGAGYEQY
TRBV28,ASSPAGDLAGELF
TRBV7-2,ASSFSPGYEQY
TRBV19,ASSTGTGGYEQY
TRBV5-1,ATRTGTEELF
TRBV10-2,ASSGAPGQAETQY
TRBV4-1,ASSQDSARQF
TRBV7-9,ASSQGTSGSTDTQY
TRBV7-6,ASSDPTSGSKEQF
TRBV14,ASSRDPGQGYTGELF
TRBV5-1,ASSLDRGDYGYT
TRBV10-1,ASSEDPGAAEAF
TRBV18,ASSSAGRETQY
TRBV7-2,ASSLWGDGETQY
TRBV19,ARPTTGPSDTQY
TRBV10-3,AIRDTNQETQY